This T cell receptor (beta chain) was captured by sequencing in a study of vaccination effects on CD4 cells after COVID-19. Findings and caveats of the study: Cross-reactivity toward common cold coronaviruses was confined to only 1 of 255 vaccine-induced clones in healthy vaccinees. By a late point after vaccination, infection- and vaccine-induced clones had shrunk markedly through clonal contraction.

Some clones are missing from TCRdb's copy, which holds only in-frame ones; the method was immunoSEQ multiplex PCR. The sample includes about 79,000 clones, 70% to 75% of them seen just once. J was trimmed by 3 bases and V by 4 bases; bases with no gene match: 8. Germline lookup yields CDR1 SGHAT and CDR2 FQDESV (reference sequence). CDR3 size: 15 residues. Concerning this clone itself: What it binds is not known.

Antigen-specific CD4+ T cells expanded by the ViraFEST assay with viral peptide pools were then sequenced. Isolation of CD4+ T cells took place after nine to ten days of culture. Days 3 and 7 saw half the medium replaced with IL-2 medium. The V gene is TRBV11-1, the J gene TRBJ2-5; TRBD2 agrees at 7 bases. Sequences were derived from CD4+ T cells from PBMCs cultured with HCoV-229E spike peptides, sampled before COVID-19 vaccination. This TCR was sampled from a human donor who received a COVID-19 vaccine. CDR3 DNA sequence: TGTGCCAGCAGCTCCACCAGTACTAGCGAAGAGACCCAGTACTTC. It translates to CASSSTSTSEETQYF.